This T cell receptor (beta chain) emerged from a study of T cells after yellow fever vaccination. This clonotype showed up many times. V dropped 0 bases and J dropped 8 bases, with 13 bases sitting between them. Germline V lookup: CDR1 MNHEY, CDR2 SVGAGI. The CDR3 runs 14 residues. TCRdb analysed the 5' RACE reads with MiXCR anew, one entry per CDR3 protein. The data show roughly 120,000 distinct CDR3 sequences, 7.2% seen once. The clonotype originates from a man aged 18 to 35 who received the YFV17D yellow fever vaccine. The input for sequencing was CD4+ T cells sorted from PBMCs, taken about 41 days after the first yellow fever vaccination. The chain couples TRBV6-5 to TRBJ1-2; no clear D. The CDR3 DNA reads as TGTGCCAGCAGTTACTCGAGATGGGAAGGGGGCTACACCTTC. Its protein is CASSYSRWEGGYTF.